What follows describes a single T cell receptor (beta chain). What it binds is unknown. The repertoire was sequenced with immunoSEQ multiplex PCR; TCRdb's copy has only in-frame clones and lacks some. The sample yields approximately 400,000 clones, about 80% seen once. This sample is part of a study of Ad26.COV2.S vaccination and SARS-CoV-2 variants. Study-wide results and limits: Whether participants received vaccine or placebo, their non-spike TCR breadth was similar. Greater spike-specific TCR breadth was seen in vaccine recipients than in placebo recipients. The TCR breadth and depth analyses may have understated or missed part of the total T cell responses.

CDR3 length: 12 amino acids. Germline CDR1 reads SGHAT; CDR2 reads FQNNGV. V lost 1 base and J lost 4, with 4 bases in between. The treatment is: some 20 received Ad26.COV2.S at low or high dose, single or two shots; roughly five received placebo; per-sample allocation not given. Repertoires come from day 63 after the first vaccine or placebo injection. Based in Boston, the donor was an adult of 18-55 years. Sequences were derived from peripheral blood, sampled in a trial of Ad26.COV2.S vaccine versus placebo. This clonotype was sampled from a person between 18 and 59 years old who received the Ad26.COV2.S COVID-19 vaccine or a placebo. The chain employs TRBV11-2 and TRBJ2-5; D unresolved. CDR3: CASSLVLETQYF. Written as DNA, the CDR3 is TGTGCCAGCAGCTTAGTCTTAGAGACCCAGTACTTC.